This entry is about one TCR beta chain. The antigen is undetermined. PCR or immunohistochemistry showed mismatch repair deficiency in every enrolled patient. The data stem from a study of PD-1 blockade in mismatch repair-deficient tumors. The table came from immunoSEQ multiplex PCR; TCRdb's copy has only in-frame clones and leaves some out. The sample has some 120,000 clones; over 60% are singletons. Study-level results: Tumor-resident clones, often undetectable pretreatment in blood, expanded then contracted after pembrolizumab.

Trimming pared 6 bases from V and 4 bases from J, leaving 9 bases between. Germline V gives CDR1 MNHNS, CDR2 SASEGT. This CDR3 has 13 amino acids. The sequence came from an adult with mismatch repair-deficient cancer. This chain connects TRBV6-1 to TRBJ2-2; no clear D. The sequences come from peripheral blood, collected roughly 13 months after starting pembrolizumab. CDR3 loop: CASSRSLTGELFF. CDR3 sequence (DNA): TGTGCCAGCAGCCGCTCCCTCACCGGGGAGCTGTTTTTT.